Only one count was recorded for the clone carrying this T cell receptor beta chain. The target antigen is unknown. Amplification used 60 Vbeta primers and 13 Jbeta primers. Libraries were prepared by immunoSEQ multiplex PCR; TCRdb keeps only in-frame clonotypes and omits some of them. The repertoire holds under 200,000 clones, around two thirds seen once, with 1.3% to 1.5% in the top ten. These data come from a study of cytomegalovirus exposure and HLA in healthy donors. In the study overall: Membership in the Caucasian-associated ancestry cluster was found for about 84% of 300 to 400 genotyped donors. The study's findings and limits: Versus the 666-donor mean, an Asian-associated ancestry cluster reportedly showed fewer N-insertions in a later analysis. In a later analysis, TCR beta V- and J-gene trimming showed a link to a missense DCLRE1C variant.

The V segment lost 4 bases and the J segment 4 bases; nucleotides outside the gene matches: 8. CDR3 size: 14 residues. Germline lookup yields CDR1 SGHRS and CDR2 YFSETQ. Donors likely had unrecorded immune exposures despite being nominally healthy when sampled. Material: PBMCs. The V and J genes are TRBV5-1 and TRBJ2-7, with TRBD1 matching 7 bases. This sequence originates from a man aged 50 to 59 in good health and CMV-seronegative. CDR3 region: CASSLGTVLYEQYF. For the CDR3, the DNA is TGCGCCAGCAGCCTTGGGACAGTCCTGTACGAGCAGTACTTC.